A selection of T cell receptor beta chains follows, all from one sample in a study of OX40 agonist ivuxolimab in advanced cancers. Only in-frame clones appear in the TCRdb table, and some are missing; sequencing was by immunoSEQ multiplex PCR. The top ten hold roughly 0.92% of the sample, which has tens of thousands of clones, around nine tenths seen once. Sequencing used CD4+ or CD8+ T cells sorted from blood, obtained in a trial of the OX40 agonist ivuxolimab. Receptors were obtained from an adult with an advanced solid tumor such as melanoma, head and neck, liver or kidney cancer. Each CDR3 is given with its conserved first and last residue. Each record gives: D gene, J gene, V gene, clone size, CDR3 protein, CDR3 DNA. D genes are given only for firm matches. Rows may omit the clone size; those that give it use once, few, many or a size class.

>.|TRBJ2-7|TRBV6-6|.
CASSYPAQPSPYEQYF
TGTGCCAGCAGTTACCCCGCACAGCCGAGTCCCTACGAGCAGTACTTC
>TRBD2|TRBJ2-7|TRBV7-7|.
CASSKPLAGSYEQYF
TGTGCCAGCAGCAAACCCCTAGCGGGGTCCTACGAGCAGTACTTC
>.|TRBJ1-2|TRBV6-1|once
CASSRQAVYGYTF
TGTGCCAGCAGTAGACAGGCGGTCTATGGCTACACCTTC
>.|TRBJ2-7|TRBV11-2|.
CASSYQLGGRGNEQYF
TGTGCCAGCAGCTACCAACTGGGGGGGCGGGGCAACGAGCAGTACTTC
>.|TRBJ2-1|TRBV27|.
CASSFEGRINYNEQFF
TGTGCCAGCAGTTTCGAGGGACGGATAAACTACAATGAGCAGTTCTTC
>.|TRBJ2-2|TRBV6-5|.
CASSYPGGSGTGELFF
TGTGCCAGCAGTTACCCAGGGGGGTCGGGCACCGGGGAGCTGTTTTTT
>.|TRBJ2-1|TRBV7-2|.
CASSGLGLSSYNEQFF
TGTGCCAGCAGCGGCCTAGGGCTTAGTTCCTACAATGAGCAGTTCTTC
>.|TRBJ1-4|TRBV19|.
CASRSSPLQLFF
TGTGCCAGTAGAAGTAGTCCCCTTCAGTTGTTTTTT
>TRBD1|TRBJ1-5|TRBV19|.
CATGQGASQPQHF
TGTGCCACCGGACAGGGGGCGAGTCAGCCCCAGCATTTT
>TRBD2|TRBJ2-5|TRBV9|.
CASSVEGGGAGFETQYF
TGTGCCAGCAGCGTAGAAGGCGGGGGGGCCGGTTTTGAGACCCAGTACTTC
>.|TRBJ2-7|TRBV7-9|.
CASSYTGLHEQYF
TGTGCCAGCAGCTACACAGGGCTCCACGAGCAGTACTTC
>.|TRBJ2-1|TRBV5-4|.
CASSLVGEQFF
TGTGCCAGCAGCTTGGTGGGTGAGCAGTTCTTC
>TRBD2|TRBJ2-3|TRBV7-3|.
CASSLKPAGGLGRTDTQYF
TGTGCCAGCAGCTTAAAACCAGCGGGGGGGCTGGGTCGCACAGATACGCAGTATTTT
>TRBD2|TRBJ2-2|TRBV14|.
CASSRWGLAGTAGELFF
TGTGCCAGCAGCCGATGGGGCCTAGCGGGAACCGCCGGGGAGCTGTTTTTT